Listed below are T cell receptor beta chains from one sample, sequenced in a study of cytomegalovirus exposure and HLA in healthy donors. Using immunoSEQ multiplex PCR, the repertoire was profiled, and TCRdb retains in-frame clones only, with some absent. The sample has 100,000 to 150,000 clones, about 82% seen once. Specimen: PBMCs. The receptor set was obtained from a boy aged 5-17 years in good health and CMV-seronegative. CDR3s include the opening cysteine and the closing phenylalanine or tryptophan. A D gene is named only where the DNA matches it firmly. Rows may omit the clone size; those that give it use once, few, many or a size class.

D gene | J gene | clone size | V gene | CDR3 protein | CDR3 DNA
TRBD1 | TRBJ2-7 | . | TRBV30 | CARRDRSYEQYF | TGTGCCCGTCGGGACAGATCCTACGAGCAGTACTTC
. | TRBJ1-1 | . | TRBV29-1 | CSAPLGGTEAFF | TGCAGCGCTCCGTTGGGGGGGACTGAAGCTTTCTTT
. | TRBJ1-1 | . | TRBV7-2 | CASSLSGDSRTEAFF | TGTGCCAGCAGCTTATCGGGGGATTCGAGAACTGAAGCTTTCTTT
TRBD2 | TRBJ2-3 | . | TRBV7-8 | CASSVPVAGGTDTQYF | TGTGCCAGCAGCGTCCCTGTCGCGGGAGGCACAGATACGCAGTATTTT
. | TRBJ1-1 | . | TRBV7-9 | CASSLDRGTAFF | TGTGCCAGCAGCTTAGATCGGGGTACGGCTTTCTTT
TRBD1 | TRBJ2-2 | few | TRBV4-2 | CASSQDRLQGMYTGELFF | TGTGCCAGCAGCCAAGATCGTCTACAGGGGATGTACACCGGGGAGCTGTTTTTT
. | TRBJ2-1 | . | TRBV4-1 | CASSQGGVGRAYNEQFF | TGCGCCAGCAGCCAAGGGGGCGTGGGTAGGGCCTACAATGAGCAGTTCTTC
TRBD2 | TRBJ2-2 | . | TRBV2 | CASGLETSGRVTDTGELFF | TGTGCCAGCGGACTTGAGACTAGCGGGAGGGTGACGGACACCGGGGAGCTGTTTTTT
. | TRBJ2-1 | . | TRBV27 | CASSPLTMGQYNEQFF | TGTGCCAGCAGTCCCCTGACTATGGGCCAATACAATGAGCAGTTCTTC
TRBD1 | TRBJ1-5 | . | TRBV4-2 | CASSQEDRAGQPQHF | TGTGCCAGCAGCCAAGAGGACAGGGCGGGCCAGCCCCAGCATTTT
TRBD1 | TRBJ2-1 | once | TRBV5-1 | CASSLEDRAPYNEQFF | TGCGCCAGCAGCTTGGAGGACAGGGCCCCCTACAATGAGCAGTTCTTC
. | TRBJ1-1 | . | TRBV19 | CASSRTVNTEAFF | TGTGCCAGTAGCCGGACAGTTAACACTGAAGCTTTCTTT
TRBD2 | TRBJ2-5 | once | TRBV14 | CASSQAPGLAETQYF | TGTGCCAGCAGCCAAGCACCGGGACTAGCGGAGACCCAGTACTTC
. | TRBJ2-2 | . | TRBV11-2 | CASSSPGLPNTGELFF | TGTGCCAGCAGCTCCCCTGGACTCCCCAACACCGGGGAGCTGTTTTTT
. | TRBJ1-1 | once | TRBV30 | CAWSPRGASRRPEAFF | TGTGCCTGGAGTCCACGTGGGGCCTCCAGAAGGCCTGAAGCTTTCTTT
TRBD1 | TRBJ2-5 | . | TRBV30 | CAQAGDRGREQYF | TGTGCCCAGGCGGGGGACAGGGGGCGTGAGCAGTACTTC
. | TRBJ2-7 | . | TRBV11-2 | CASSLDGVGGYEQYF | TGTGCCAGCAGCTTAGACGGGGTAGGCGGCTACGAGCAGTACTTC
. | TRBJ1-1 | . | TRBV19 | CASSIVGGNTEAFF | TGTGCCAGTAGTATAGTAGGAGGTAACACTGAAGCTTTCTTT
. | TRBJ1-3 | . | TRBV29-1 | CSVEDLSGFKKNTIYF | TGCAGCGTTGAAGATCTGTCGGGGTTCAAGAAAAACACCATATATTTT
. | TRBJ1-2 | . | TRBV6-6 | CASRITSGGYGYTF | TGTGCCAGCAGGATCACATCTGGAGGCTATGGCTACACCTTC
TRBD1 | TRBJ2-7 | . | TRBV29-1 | CSVAGTGDSYEQYF | TGCAGCGTGGCCGGGACAGGGGACTCCTACGAGCAGTACTTC
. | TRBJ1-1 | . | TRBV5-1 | CASSSRGGTETEAFF | TGCGCCAGCAGCTCCCGGGGAGGGACGGAGACTGAAGCTTTCTTT
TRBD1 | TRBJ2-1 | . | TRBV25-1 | CAIGPGQHNEQFF | TGTGCCATTGGACCGGGACAGCACAATGAGCAGTTCTTC
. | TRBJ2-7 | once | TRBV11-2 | CASSLEPVSSYEQYF | TGTGCCAGCAGCTTAGAACCGGTTAGCTCCTACGAGCAGTACTTC
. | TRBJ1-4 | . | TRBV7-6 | CASSIEGTGSGSNEKLFF | TGTGCCAGCAGCATCGAGGGAACAGGGTCGGGGTCTAATGAAAAACTGTTTTTT
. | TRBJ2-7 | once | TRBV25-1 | CASSEPGSPNEQYF | TGTGCCAGCAGTGAACCGGGAAGTCCCAACGAGCAGTACTTC
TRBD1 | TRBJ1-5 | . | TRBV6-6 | CASSPILTGGGQPQHF | TGTGCCAGCAGCCCCATTTTGACAGGGGGAGGTCAGCCCCAGCATTTT
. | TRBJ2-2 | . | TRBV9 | CASSQDWNTGELFF | TGTGCCAGCAGTCAAGACTGGAACACCGGGGAGCTGTTTTTT
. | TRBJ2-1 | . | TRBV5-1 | CASSGARDNEQFF | TGCGCCAGCAGCGGCGCCAGGGACAATGAGCAGTTCTTC
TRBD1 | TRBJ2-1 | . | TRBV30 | CAWSTDRDRNEQFF | TGTGCCTGGAGCACGGACAGGGATAGGAATGAGCAGTTCTTC
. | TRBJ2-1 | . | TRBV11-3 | CASSFSEAGYNEQFF | TGTGCCAGCAGCTTTTCGGAGGCGGGGTACAATGAGCAGTTCTTC
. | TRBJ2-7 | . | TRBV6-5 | CAFALGAGEQYF | TGTGCCTTTGCCTTAGGGGCGGGGGAGCAGTACTTC
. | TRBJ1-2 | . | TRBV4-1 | CASSQGTGLIGYTF | TGCGCCAGCAGCCAAGGAACAGGGTTGATAGGCTACACCTTC
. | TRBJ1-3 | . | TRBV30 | CAWSVSDSPPIYF | TGTGCCTGGAGTGTAAGCGACAGTCCCCCCATATATTTT
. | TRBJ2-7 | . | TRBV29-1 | CSVEPPGEYEQYF | TGCAGCGTTGAACCCCCCGGAGAGTACGAGCAGTACTTC
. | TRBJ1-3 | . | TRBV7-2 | CASSLPGSGNTIYF | TGTGCCAGCAGCCTCCCGGGCTCTGGAAACACCATATATTTT
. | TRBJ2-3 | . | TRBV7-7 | CATSPSSDYTDTQYF | TGTGCCACCTCACCTTCTAGCGACTACACAGATACGCAGTATTTT
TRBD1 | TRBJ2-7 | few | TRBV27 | CASSHARQGPYEQYF | TGTGCCAGCAGTCACGCCCGACAGGGCCCCTACGAGCAGTACTTC
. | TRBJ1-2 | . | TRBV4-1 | CASSHPKLPFPHHGYTF | TGCGCCAGCAGCCACCCCAAACTCCCCTTCCCCCATCATGGCTACACCTTC
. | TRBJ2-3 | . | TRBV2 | CASRNSGTDTQYF | TGTGCCAGCAGGAATAGCGGCACAGATACGCAGTATTTT
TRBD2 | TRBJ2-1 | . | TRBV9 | CASSGGTSGYNEQFF | TGTGCCAGCAGCGGAGGGACTAGCGGATACAATGAGCAGTTCTTC
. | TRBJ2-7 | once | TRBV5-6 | CASSWGSMGANYEQYF | TGTGCCAGCAGCTGGGGGTCCATGGGGGCTAACTACGAGCAGTACTTC
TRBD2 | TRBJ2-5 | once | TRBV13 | CASSIAGRETQYF | TGTGCCAGCAGCATAGCGGGAAGGGAGACCCAGTACTTC
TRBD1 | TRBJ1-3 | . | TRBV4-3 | CASSQGTGSGNTIYF | TGCGCCAGCAGCCAAGGGACAGGTTCTGGAAACACCATATATTTT
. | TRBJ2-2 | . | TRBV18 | CASSPSVGGTGELFF | TGTGCCAGCTCACCTTCGGTGGGGGGCACCGGGGAGCTGTTTTTT
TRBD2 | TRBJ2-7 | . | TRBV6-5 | CASSLGLTTYEQYF | TGTGCCAGCAGTCTGGGACTAACGACCTACGAGCAGTACTTC
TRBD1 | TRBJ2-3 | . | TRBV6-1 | CASSELGTGGITDTQYF | TGTGCCAGCAGTGAATTGGGGACAGGGGGCATTACAGATACGCAGTATTTT
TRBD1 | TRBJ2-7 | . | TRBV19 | CASSMGQGSLEYF | TGTGCCAGTAGTATGGGACAGGGGAGTTTGGAGTACTTC
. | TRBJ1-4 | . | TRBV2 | CASSVSRGRTNEKLFF | TGTGCCAGCAGTGTATCACGTGGCAGAACTAATGAAAAACTGTTTTTT
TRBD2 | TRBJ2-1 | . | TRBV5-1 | CASSRSSGLFNNEQFF | TGCGCCAGCAGTCGAAGTAGCGGGCTTTTTAACAATGAGCAGTTCTTC
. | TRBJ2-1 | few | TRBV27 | CASSPQYSYNEQFF | TGTGCCAGCAGTCCACAATACTCCTACAATGAGCAGTTCTTC
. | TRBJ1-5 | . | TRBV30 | CAWSVYSQPQHF | TGTGCCTGGAGTGTATATAGTCAGCCCCAGCATTTT
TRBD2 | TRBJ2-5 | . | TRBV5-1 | CASSHGLAGGPSETQYF | TGCGCCAGCAGCCATGGACTAGCGGGAGGGCCGTCAGAGACCCAGTACTTC
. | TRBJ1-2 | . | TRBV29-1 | CSVEVGSGGYTF | TGCAGCGTTGAAGTGGGTTCGGGGGGCTACACCTTC
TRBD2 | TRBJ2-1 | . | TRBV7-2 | CASSPRTSSYNEQFF | TGTGCCAGCAGCCCGCGGACTAGCTCCTACAATGAGCAGTTCTTC